The sequence of this T cell receptor beta chain was determined in a study of Ad26.COV2.S vaccination and SARS-CoV-2 variants. The sample's treatment: roughly 19 received Ad26.COV2.S at low or high dose, single or two shots; roughly 5 received placebo; per-sample allocation not given. After the first vaccine or placebo injection, samples were drawn on day 63. Germline V lookup: CDR1 SGHRS, CDR2 YFSETQ. The V gene lost 0 bases and the J gene lost 2 bases, with 7 bases spanning the gap. CDR3 length equals 14 residues. Produced via immunoSEQ multiplex PCR; TCRdb's table is partial and in-frame only. The data hold approximately 340,000 clones, with roughly 81% observed a single time.

The specimen comprised peripheral blood, sampled in a trial of Ad26.COV2.S vaccine versus placebo. The chain couples TRBV5-1 to TRBJ2-3; no firm D call. The receptor comes from a person aged 18 to 65 who received the Ad26.COV2.S COVID-19 vaccine or a placebo. Here the CDR3 DNA reads TGCGCCAGCAGCTTGGCCCAGGTCACAGATACGCAGTATTTT. As protein: CASSLAQVTDTQYF.